The 18 T cell receptor beta chains in this list originate from one sample, sequenced in a study of a mutant IDH1 vaccine in newly diagnosed glioma. Antigens of these TCRs are unknown. The time point: week 35, safety follow-up. Each dose of the vaccine consisted of 300 ug of mutant IDH1 20-mer peptide, with topical imiquimod. Clones were sequenced by immunoSEQ multiplex PCR, and TCRdb holds only the in-frame ones, with some missing. The sample consists of around 40,000 clones, roughly nine tenths of them appearing once. The material was PBMCs, obtained from a glioma patient whose treatment included an IDH1 peptide vaccine. The receptor source for this set is a man in his forties with glioma.

Here the CDR3 reads CASSLGTANTEAFF. CDR3 sequence (DNA): TGCGCCAGCAGCTTAGGGACAGCGAACACTGAAGCTTTCTTT. The V call is TRBV5-1, the J call TRBJ1-1, with 7 bases aligning to TRBD1. The CDR3 loop spans 14 amino acids. V trimming: 2 bases; J trimming: 1 base; junction bases outside the gene matches: 2. Germline V CDR1 and CDR2: SGHRS, YFSETQ.

This clone was detected only once. The V gene is TRBV5-1, the J gene TRBJ2-5, with 14 bases lining up with TRBD2. With V trimmed by 4 bases and J by 5 bases, 13 bases remained unmatched. CDR1 and CDR2 from the germline V gene are SGHRS and YFSETQ. The CDR3 is made up of 18 amino acids. The CDR3 loop is CASSTGLAGGTWDETQYF. DNA for the CDR3: TGCGCCAGCAGCACAGGACTAGCGGGGGGAACGTGGGATGAGACCCAGTACTTC.

This chain connects TRBV7-2 to TRBJ2-2, with 8 bases identical to TRBD2. The CDR3 runs 17 residues. The germline gives CDR1 SGHTA, CDR2 FQGNSA. The V and J ends lost 5 bases and 0 bases, in that order; junction bases with no gene match: 8. CDR3: CASSPHAGGANTGELFF. CDR3 coding DNA: TGTGCCAGCAGCCCTCACGCGGGGGGCGCGAACACCGGGGAGCTGTTTTTT.

This sequence joins TRBV2 and TRBJ2-7; D ambiguous. Trimming took off 8 bases at V and 5 bases at J, with 7 bases between the two ends. CDR1 is SNHLY, CDR2 FYNNEI, per germline. The CDR3 totals 10 residues. CDR3 protein: CASGENEQYV. The CDR3 nucleotides read TGTGCCAGCGGAGAGAACGAGCAGTACGTC.

This sequence joins TRBV4-3 and TRBJ1-1, with a tentative D call TRBD1 (5 bases). CDR1 is LGHNA, CDR2 YSLEER, per germline. The V end lost 0 bases, the J end lost 4 bases, and 15 bases lay between the germline ends. The CDR3 contains 16 residues. The DNA of the CDR3 is TGCGCCAGCAGCCAAGAATTTAGAGGGGCCGTCACTGAAGCTTTCTTT. Its protein is CASSQEFRGAVTEAFF.

The J gene is TRBJ2-6, the V gene TRBV4-1; TRBD2 agrees at 7 bases. The V gene end was trimmed by 0 bases and the J gene end by 1 base; junction bases not matched to a gene: 6. This CDR3 spans 18 amino acids. Germline CDR1 MGHRA, CDR2 YSYEKL. CDR3 in DNA: TGCGCCAGCAGCCAAGAGAGAGGACTAGAGTCTGGGGCCAACGTCCTGACTTTC. It specifies CASSQERGLESGANVLTF.

This chain links TRBV6-1 with TRBJ1-1; D perhaps matches TRBD1 (5 bases). Germline V gene sequence: CDR1 MNHNS, CDR2 SASEGT. V was pared by 11 bases and J by 0 bases, with 10 bases between. This CDR3 region has 12 residues. Here the CDR3 DNA reads TGTGCCGGACGACAGATGAACACTGAAGCTTTCTTT. Translating gives CAGRQMNTEAFF.

The chain carries TRBV19 and TRBJ2-2, with TRBD1 matching over 9 bases. Germline V gene sequence: CDR1 LNHDA, CDR2 SQIVND (reference sequence). Trimming cost V 7 bases and J 4 bases; bases outside gene matches: 4. The CDR3 length is 14 residues. The CDR3 region is CASTTTGGTGELFF. Here the CDR3 DNA reads TGTGCCAGTACCACGACAGGGGGCACCGGGGAGCTGTTTTTT.

This chain uses TRBV4-1 with TRBJ2-3; the D gene is possibly TRBD2 (7 bases). The CDR3 is 17 amino acids. Germline CDR1 MGHRA, CDR2 YSYEKL. The V end lost 6 bases, the J end lost 4 bases, and 23 bases lay between the germline ends. DNA for the CDR3: TGCGCCAGCAGTGAGAATGGGGGCGGGAGAGGAGCAGATACGCAGTATTTT. Protein product: CASSENGGGRGADTQYF.

CDR3 region: CASSYVGAPSTDTQYF. Here the CDR3 DNA reads TGTGCCAGCAGTTACGTCGGGGCGCCTAGCACAGATACGCAGTATTTT. The rearrangement uses TRBV6-5 and TRBJ2-3; D is possibly TRBD1 or TRBD2 (5 bases each). V was trimmed by 2 bases and J by 0 bases, leaving 12 bases between them. The length of the CDR3 is 16 residues. CDR1 and CDR2 (germline): MNHEY, SVGAGI.

This clone was seen more than once but under ten times. The rearrangement links TRBV6-4 to TRBJ1-2; weak D call: TRBD1 (6 bases). Per the germline V gene, CDR1 is MRHNA and CDR2 is SNTAGT. Trimming removed 1 base at V and 3 bases at J, with 15 bases between. The CDR3 has 16 amino acids. The CDR3 bases are TGTGCCAGCAGTGACTTCACCGGGACAACCTACTATGGCTACACCTTC. Encoded protein: CASSDFTGTTYYGYTF.

The chain recombines TRBV19 with TRBJ2-7; TRBD2 is a possible D gene (6 bases). Germline V gene sequence: CDR1 LNHDA, CDR2 SQIVND (reference sequence). CDR3 length: 13 residues. V lost 6 bases to trimming and J lost 5 bases, with 14 bases between them. Here the CDR3 DNA reads TGTGCCAGTAGCGTCGGGGCGGGGAACGAGCAGTACTTC. Protein product: CASSVGAGNEQYF.

The V gene is TRBV5-1, the J gene TRBJ1-6, with D perhaps TRBD1 (6 bases). Between the trimmed V and J ends, which lost 3 bases and 2 bases, there was a span of 18 bases. CDR1 is SGHRS and CDR2 is YFSETQ in the germline V gene. This CDR3 spans 18 amino acids. CDR3 sequence (DNA): TGCGCCAGCAGCTCCGGACAGTTAGCGCCAGCCTATAATTCACCCCTCCACTTT. It encodes CASSSGQLAPAYNSPLHF.

The V and J genes are TRBV5-4 and TRBJ1-6; D is unresolved. In germline, CDR1 is SGHNT, CDR2 YYREEE (reference sequence). This CDR3 contains 12 residues. V dropped 0 bases and J dropped 10 bases, with 5 bases sitting between them. The CDR3 DNA reads TGTGCCAGCAGCTTGGTTGGGTCACCCCTCCACTTT. Its protein is CASSLVGSPLHF.

This clone was picked up a small number of times. The chain employs TRBV7-2 and TRBJ1-5; 9 nucleotides match TRBD1. Germline-derived CDR1 and CDR2 are SGHTA and FQGNSA. This CDR3 is built from 16 residues. J was trimmed by 9 bases and V by 3 bases; bases with no gene match: 12. CDR3 residues: CASSLHTGTGTGPQHF. Here the CDR3 DNA reads TGTGCCAGCAGCTTGCACACCGGGACAGGGACGGGGCCCCAGCATTTT.

The CDR3 protein is CASSLAGKNTEAFF. The DNA for the CDR3 is TGTGCCAGCAGCTTGGCAGGGAAAAACACTGAAGCTTTCTTT. The chain combines TRBV5-5 with TRBJ1-1; possible D gene TRBD1, 5 bases. V lost 0 bases and J lost 2, with 8 bases in between. CDR1 SGHKS and CDR2 YYEKEE come from the germline V gene (reference sequence). The CDR3 is 14 amino acids.

The chain combines TRBV7-2 with TRBJ1-2; D unresolved. This CDR3 region has 13 residues. Deletions cut 5 bases from V and 7 bases from J, with 14 bases between. CDR1 and CDR2 (germline): SGHTA, FQGNSA. CDR3 in DNA: TGTGCCAGCAGCCGCACAGTTACACCTGGCTACACCTTC. It yields the protein CASSRTVTPGYTF.

J is TRBJ1-3 and V is TRBV7-8; D gene unclear. Germline V gene lookup returns CDR1 SGHVS and CDR2 FQNEAQ. The CDR3 sequence is 17 residues long. Deletions cut 2 bases from V and 3 bases from J, with 17 bases between. CDR3 sequence: CASSLWAELHFGNTIYF. Here the CDR3 DNA reads TGTGCCAGCAGCTTATGGGCAGAGTTACACTTTGGAAACACCATATATTTT.